Shown below are 24 T cell receptor beta chains from a single sample sequenced in a study of patients and donors after allogeneic stem cell transplantation (TCRdb year 2020). Receptor libraries were prepared by RT-PCR. Instrument used: NextSeq 550. The public reads were quality trimmed at Q25 with fastp and then assembled into clones with MiXCR by TCRdb, keeping productive beta chains. Here each entry gathers all rows of one CDR3 protein and keeps the most common genes and DNA. The sample contains roughly 200,000 distinct CDR3 sequences, 38% of them found a single time. The top ten hold approximately 10% of the sample. Input material: blood, either unsorted or a sorted T cell fraction (not recorded which). The receptors derive from a human donor who was either an allogeneic HSCT recipient or a stem cell or donor lymphocyte infusion donor (not recorded which). It is not recorded whose cells these are; they may come from a transplant donor.

CDR3 coding DNA: TGTGCCAGCAGCTTAGGGGACAGGGTCACCGGGGAGCTGTTTTTT. Translated: CASSLGDRVTGELFF. The chain links TRBV7-2 to TRBJ2-2; 9 bases map to TRBD1. CDR1 and CDR2 (germline): SGHTA, FQGNSA. Trimming at V came to 1 base and at J to 4 bases, leaving 1 base not matched to a gene. The CDR3 length is 15 residues.

This clonotype was observed a handful of times. The chain has TRBV29-1 and TRBJ1-2; the D is unclear. The CDR3 contains 13 residues. Germline assignment: CDR1 SQVTM and CDR2 ANQGSEA. V was cut by 4 bases and J by 6 bases, with 15 bases left in between. The CDR3 coding sequence is TGCAGCGTTGGCCCTCTAGGAGTCAATGGCTACACCTTC. It translates to CSVGPLGVNGYTF.

The genes are TRBV12-3 or TRBV12-4 and TRBJ1-1; TRBD1 might be the D (6 bases). CDR3 size: 13 residues. V was clipped by 7 bases and J by 3 bases, with 12 bases between them. The CDR3 loop reads CASKKRQDTEAFF. In DNA form, the CDR3 reads TGTGCCAGCAAAAAGCGACAGGACACTGAAGCTTTCTTT.

The V gene is TRBV27, the J gene TRBJ1-5, with 9 bases matching TRBD1. CDR1 is MNHEY and CDR2 is SMNVEV in the germline V gene (reference sequence). V dropped 6 bases and J dropped 12; count of bases not matched to a gene: 9. This CDR3 has 13 residues. In nucleotides, the CDR3 is TGTGCCAGCAGCCCCACCGGGACAGGGCTCCAGCATTTT. It encodes CASSPTGTGLQHF.

This clonotype turned up a few times. In nucleotides, the CDR3 is TGCGCCAGCAGCCTTGATGGGGCCGGCCAGCCCCAGCATTTT. As protein: CASSLDGAGQPQHF. The chain carries TRBV5-1 and TRBJ1-5; maybe TRBD1 (5 bases). CDR3 length: 14 amino acids. V was pared by 4 bases and J by 7 bases, with 15 bases between. Germline V lookup: CDR1 SGHRS, CDR2 YFSETQ.

The V call is TRBV4-2, the J call TRBJ2-2; 7 bases are a match to TRBD1. Germline CDR1 reads LGHNA; CDR2 reads YNFKEQ. Trimming at V came to 5 bases and at J to 6 bases, leaving 9 bases not matched to a gene. The CDR3 has 15 amino acids. Here the CDR3 DNA reads TGTGCCAGCAGCACCACACAGGGGCGACCCGGGGAGCTGTTTTTT. This translates into CASSTTQGRPGELFF.

This clonotype is a singleton in its sample. This sequence joins TRBV28 and TRBJ2-2; 7 bases map to TRBD2. Germline assignment: CDR1 MDHEN and CDR2 SYDVKM. CDR3 size: 14 residues. V gave up 5 bases and J gave up 5 bases; unmatched junction bases: 5. As DNA, the CDR3 is TGTGCCAGCAGTCGGGGGGTCTCGACCGGGGAGCTGTTTTTT. It translates to CASSRGVSTGELFF.

The V and J genes are TRBV11-1 and TRBJ2-1; D uncertain. The germline CDR1 and CDR2 sequences are SGHAT and FQDESV (reference sequence). Trimming pared 1 base from V and 8 bases from J, leaving 18 bases between. This CDR3 region has 16 residues. The CDR3 coding sequence is TGTGCCAGCAGCTTAGGGGCCAATCCTAGGCCCCATGAGCAGTTCTTC. Amino acids: CASSLGANPRPHEQFF.

The rearrangement joins TRBV13 to TRBJ1-5; D is ambiguous. Germline V gene lookup returns CDR1 PRHDT and CDR2 FYEKMQ (reference sequence). This CDR3 contains 12 residues. Trimming took off 5 bases at V and 4 bases at J, with 6 bases between the two ends. CDR3 DNA sequence: TGTGCCAGCAGCCGAGCTAATCAGCCCCAGCATTTT. Translation: CASSRANQPQHF.

In its sample, this clonotype ranks as medium-sized. The genes are TRBV5-1 and TRBJ2-3; D remains ambiguous. CDR1 and CDR2 (germline): SGHRS, YFSETQ. V lost 0 bases and J lost 2, with 16 bases in between. The CDR3 is 17 amino acids. The DNA for the CDR3 is TGCGCCAGCAGCTTGGGGTTGTCAGCTCTTCCCACAGATACGCAGTATTTT. Amino acids: CASSLGLSALPTDTQYF.

CDR3 sequence reads: CASSLGTGGYNEQFF. For the CDR3, the DNA is TGCGCCAGCAGCTTAGGGACAGGGGGCTACAATGAGCAGTTCTTC. The genes are TRBV5-1 and TRBJ2-1, with 11 bases fitting TRBD1. This CDR3 comprises 15 residues. Looked up from germline, CDR1 is SGHRS and CDR2 is YFSETQ. The J segment lost 3 bases and the V segment lost 2 bases, leaving 1 base of the junction unmatched.

This clonotype was counted between two and nine times. The rearrangement joins TRBV6-1 to TRBJ1-5; D is perhaps TRBD1 (5 bases). The length of the CDR3 is 11 residues. Germline lookup yields CDR1 MNHNS and CDR2 SASEGT. V dropped 6 bases and J dropped 7 bases, with 7 bases sitting between them. The CDR3 region is CASRGVQPQHF. The CDR3 nucleotides are TGTGCCAGCAGGGGGGTGCAGCCCCAGCATTTT.

The chain recombines TRBV7-2 with TRBJ1-6; D gene uncertain. Per germline, CDR1 SGHTA and CDR2 FQGNSA. This CDR3 is built from 14 residues. Trimming pared 0 bases from V and 11 bases from J, leaving 11 bases between. CDR3 nucleotide sequence: TGTGCCAGCAGCTTAGCTTTCAGGTTTACACCCCTCCACTTT. Its translation: CASSLAFRFTPLHF.

This clonotype was counted many times. CDR3 residues: CSALDRGNTEAFF. The CDR3 DNA sequence: TGCAGTGCCCTGGACAGGGGGAACACTGAAGCTTTCTTT. The chain uses TRBV20-1 and TRBJ1-1; 9 bases are a match to TRBD1. V was pared by 6 bases and J by 1 base, with 3 bases of the junction left unmatched. The germline gives CDR1 DFQATT, CDR2 SNEGSKA (reference sequence). This CDR3 has 13 amino acids.

This clonotype was recorded at least ten times. CDR3 amino acids: CASSRQGTGYNSPLHF. In DNA, the CDR3 is TGTGCCAGCAGTAGACAGGGGACAGGGTATAATTCACCCCTCCACTTT. This chain uses TRBV27 with TRBJ1-6; TRBD1 agrees at 9 bases. Germline CDR1 is MNHEY and CDR2 is SMNVEV (reference sequence). The CDR3 loop spans 16 amino acids. Unmatched junction bases numbered 6, after V lost 5 bases and J lost 4 bases.

In its sample, this clonotype was seen a few times. This rearrangement joins TRBV28 to TRBJ1-3; D unresolved. Between the trimmed V and J ends, which lost 7 bases and 10 bases, there was a span of 17 bases. The CDR3 sequence is 13 residues long. The germline gives CDR1 MDHEN, CDR2 SYDVKM. The DNA for the CDR3 is TGTGCCAGCACGTTACTGCGGCCCCCGACCATATATTTT. Its protein is CASTLLRPPTIYF.

This clonotype is a singleton in its sample. The genes are TRBV20-1 and TRBJ2-3, with 9 bases lining up with TRBD2. Germline-derived CDR1 and CDR2 are DFQATT and SNEGSKA (reference sequence). The CDR3 has 15 amino acids. The trim removed 5 bases at V and 6 bases at J, leaving 12 bases unmatched. CDR3 sequence (DNA): TGCAGTGCTGAACCCGCGCTAGCGGGGATGGATACGCAGTATTTT. Its translation is CSAEPALAGMDTQYF.

This clonotype was picked up a small number of times. The V and J genes are TRBV29-1 and TRBJ2-3; TRBD1 agrees at 8 bases. The CDR3 is made up of 14 amino acids. Germline assignment: CDR1 SQVTM and CDR2 ANQGSEA. J lost 3 bases, V lost 4 bases, and 6 bases had no gene match. The DNA of the CDR3 is TGCAGCGTTGCGAACAGGGGGAAGACAGATACGCAGTATTTT. It is translated as CSVANRGKTDTQYF.

This clonotype was found a few times. Here the CDR3 DNA reads TGTGCGAACAGGGGCTCTGGGGCCAACGTCCTGACTTTC. This sequence encodes CANRGSGANVLTF. The rearrangement uses TRBV5-8 and TRBJ2-6, with TRBD1 matching 7 bases. Germline V gene lookup returns CDR1 SGHTS and CDR2 YDEGEE. The CDR3 runs 13 residues. The full variable domain, completed using reference TRBV5-8 and TRBJ2-6, is EAGVTQSPTHLIKTRGQQATLRCSPISGHTSVYWYQQALGLGLQFLLWYDEGEERNRGNFPPRFSGRQFPNYSSELNVNALELEDSALYLCANRGSGANVLTFGAGSRLTVL.

This rearrangement joins TRBV20-1 to TRBJ2-7, with 7 bases aligning to TRBD1. J gave up 2 bases and V 6 bases, and 4 bases lay outside the gene matches. CDR3 length: 12 residues. Looked up from germline, CDR1 is DFQATT and CDR2 is SNEGSKA (reference sequence). The CDR3 loop is CSAPGTAYEQYF. CDR3 sequence (DNA): TGCAGTGCCCCCGGGACAGCCTACGAGCAGTACTTC.

In its sample, this clonotype was seen once. The rearrangement links TRBV19 to TRBJ1-5; TRBD1 matches 8 bases. V shed 6 bases, J shed 9 bases, and the junction held 16 bases outside the gene matches. The germline gives CDR1 LNHDA, CDR2 SQIVND (reference sequence). The CDR3 extends over 16 amino acids. CDR3 amino acids: CASSGQGTLTARPQHF. The CDR3 nucleotides are TGTGCCAGTAGCGGACAGGGTACCCTCACCGCCAGGCCCCAGCATTTT.

This clonotype has more than one count but fewer than ten. The rearrangement joins TRBV4-1 to TRBJ1-1, with D perhaps matching TRBD1 (6 bases). Trimming pared 3 bases from V and 1 base from J, leaving 18 bases between. The CDR3 spans 17 residues. Germline V gene lookup returns CDR1 MGHRA and CDR2 YSYEKL. CDR3: CASSQDVIRGANTEAFF. CDR3 coding DNA: TGCGCCAGCAGCCAGGACGTTATTCGGGGGGCGAACACTGAAGCTTTCTTT.

Only a few counts were recorded for this clonotype. The chain has TRBV4-2 and TRBJ1-2, with D possibly being TRBD1 (5 bases). Germline CDR1 and CDR2: LGHNA and YNFKEQ. The CDR3 loop spans 15 amino acids. The ends were cut back, 0 bases at V and 2 bases at J, with 10 bases in the middle. CDR3 region: CASSQDHKGNYGYTF. The DNA for the CDR3 is TGTGCCAGCAGCCAAGATCATAAGGGGAACTATGGCTACACCTTC.

This clonotype turned up a few times. CDR3 region: CASSEWDGPYEQYF. The CDR3 DNA follows: TGTGCCAGCAGTGAATGGGACGGACCCTACGAGCAGTACTTC. J is TRBJ2-7 and V is TRBV25-1, with D perhaps being TRBD1 or TRBD2 (5 bases each). This CDR3 comprises 14 residues. CDR1 is MGHDK, CDR2 SYGVNS, per germline. Deletions cut 1 base from V and 2 bases from J, with 9 bases between.